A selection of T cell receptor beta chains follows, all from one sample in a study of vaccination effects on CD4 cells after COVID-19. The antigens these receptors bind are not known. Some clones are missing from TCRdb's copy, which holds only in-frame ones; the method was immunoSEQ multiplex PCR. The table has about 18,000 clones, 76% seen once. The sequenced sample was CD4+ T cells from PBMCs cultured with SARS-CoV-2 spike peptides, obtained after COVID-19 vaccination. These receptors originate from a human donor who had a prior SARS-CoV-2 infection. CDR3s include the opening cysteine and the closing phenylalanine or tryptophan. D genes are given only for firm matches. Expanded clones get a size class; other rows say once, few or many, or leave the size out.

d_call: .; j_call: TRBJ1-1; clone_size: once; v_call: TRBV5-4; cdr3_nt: TGTGCCAGCACCCTGTATAAGGACAGTGAAGCTTTCTTT; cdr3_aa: CASTLYKDSEAFF
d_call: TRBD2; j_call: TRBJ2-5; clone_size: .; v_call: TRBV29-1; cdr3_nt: TGCAGCGTTGTTCAGTCGGGGGGGATCCAAGAGACCCAGTACTTC; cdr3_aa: CSVVQSGGIQETQYF
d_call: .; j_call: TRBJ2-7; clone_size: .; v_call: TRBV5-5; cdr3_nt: TGTGCCAGCAGCTTGGCAGGGATAGGGCACGAGCAGTACTTC; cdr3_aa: CASSLAGIGHEQYF
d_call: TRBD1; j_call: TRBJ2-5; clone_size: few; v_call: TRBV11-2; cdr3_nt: TGTGCCAGCAGCGGACAGGGACAGACAATCGGGACCCAGTACTTC; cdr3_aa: CASSGQGQTIGTQYF
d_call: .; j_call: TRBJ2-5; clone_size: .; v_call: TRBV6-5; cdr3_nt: TGTGCCAGCAGTAGAAACCGGGGGGCCCGGGAGACCCAGTACTTC; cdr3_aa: CASSRNRGARETQYF
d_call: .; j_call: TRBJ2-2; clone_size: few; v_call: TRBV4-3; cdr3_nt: TGCGCCAGCAGCCAAGAACTCGTAGCAACGTTGAACACCGGGGAGCTGTTTTTT; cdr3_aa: CASSQELVATLNTGELFF
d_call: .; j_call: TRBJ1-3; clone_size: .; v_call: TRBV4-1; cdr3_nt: TGCGCCAGCAGCCAAGGCGCTCTCGGAGGAAACACCATATATTTT; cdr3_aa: CASSQGALGGNTIYF
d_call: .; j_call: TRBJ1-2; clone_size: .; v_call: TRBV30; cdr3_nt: TGTGCCTGGAGTGGCCCGGGACAAGTCTATGGCTACACCTTC; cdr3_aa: CAWSGPGQVYGYTF
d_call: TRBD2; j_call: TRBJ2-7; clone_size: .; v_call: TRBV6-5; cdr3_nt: TGTGCCAGCAGTTACTCCCTAGCGGGAGCTTACGAGCAGTACTTC; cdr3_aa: CASSYSLAGAYEQYF
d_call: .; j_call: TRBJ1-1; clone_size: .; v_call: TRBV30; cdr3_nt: TGTGCCTGGAACTCGGGCTACGCAGCTTTCTTT; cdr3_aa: CAWNSGYAAFF
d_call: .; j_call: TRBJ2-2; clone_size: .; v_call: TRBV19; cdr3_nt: TGTGCCAGTAGTCAAACGGGACATAACACCGGGGAGCTGTTTTTT; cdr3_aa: CASSQTGHNTGELFF
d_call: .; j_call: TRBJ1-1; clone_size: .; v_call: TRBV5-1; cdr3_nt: TGCGCCAGCAGCTTGGAACCAGGTCTTTACACTGAAGCTTTCTTT; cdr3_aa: CASSLEPGLYTEAFF
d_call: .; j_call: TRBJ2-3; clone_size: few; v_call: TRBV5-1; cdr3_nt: TGCGCCAGCAGCTTGGAGGCCGCGGGACAGCTCACAGATACGCAGTATTTT; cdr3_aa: CASSLEAAGQLTDTQYF
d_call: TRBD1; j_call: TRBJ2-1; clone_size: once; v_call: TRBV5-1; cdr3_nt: TGCGCCAGCAGCATTGACAGGGTGGGGCACAATGAGCAGTTCTTC; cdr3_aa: CASSIDRVGHNEQFF
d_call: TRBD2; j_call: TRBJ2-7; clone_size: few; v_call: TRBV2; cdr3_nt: TGTGCCAGCAGTGACGATGAGCGGGGGTACTACGAGCAGTACTTC; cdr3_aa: CASSDDERGYYEQYF
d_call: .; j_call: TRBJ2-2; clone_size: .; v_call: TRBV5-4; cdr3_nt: TGTGCCAGCAGCTTACCCGGGCAGGGTGGCACCGGGGAGCTGTTTTTT; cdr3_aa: CASSLPGQGGTGELFF
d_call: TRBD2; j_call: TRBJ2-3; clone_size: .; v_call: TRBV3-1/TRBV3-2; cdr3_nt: TGTGCCAGCAGCCGGGGTATCGGGACTAGCGGGGGGCCTAGCACAGATACGCAGTATTTT; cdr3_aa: CASSRGIGTSGGPSTDTQYF
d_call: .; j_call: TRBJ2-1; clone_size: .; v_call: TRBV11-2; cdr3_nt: TGTGCCAGCAGCTTAGGCCCTACTAGTATTACGAAGTTCTTC; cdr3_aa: CASSLGPTSITKFF
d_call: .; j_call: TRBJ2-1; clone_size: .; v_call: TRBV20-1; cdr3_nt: TGCAGTGCTAGTCAGGGGTTCTCCTACAATGAGCAGTTCTTC; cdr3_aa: CSASQGFSYNEQFF
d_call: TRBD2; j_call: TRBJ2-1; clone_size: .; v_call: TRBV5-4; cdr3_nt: TGTGCCAGCAGCCGTACTAGCGGGAGAAGCGATGAGCAGTTCTTC; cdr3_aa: CASSRTSGRSDEQFF
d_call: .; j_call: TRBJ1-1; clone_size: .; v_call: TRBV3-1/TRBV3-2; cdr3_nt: TGTGCCAGCAGCCAAGTGGTAGGTGGGACTGAAGCTTTCTTT; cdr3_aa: CASSQVVGGTEAFF
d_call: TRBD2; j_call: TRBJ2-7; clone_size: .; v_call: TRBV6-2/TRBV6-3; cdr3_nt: TGTGCCAGCAGCTCACACGGGACTAGCGGGTCGGAGTACTTC; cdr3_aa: CASSSHGTSGSEYF
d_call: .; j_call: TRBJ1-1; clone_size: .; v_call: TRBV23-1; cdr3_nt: TGCGCCAGCAGTCAGCTCAAATCCGTGGGGGCTGAAGCTTTCTTT; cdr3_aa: CASSQLKSVGAEAFF
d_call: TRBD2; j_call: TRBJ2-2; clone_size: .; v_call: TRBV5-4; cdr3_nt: TGTGCCAGCAGCAAGCAGGGCGCGGGAGCTTTAGGGGAGCTGTTTTTT; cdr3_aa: CASSKQGAGALGELFF
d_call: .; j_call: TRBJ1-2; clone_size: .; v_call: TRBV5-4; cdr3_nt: TGTGCCAGCAGCTTGGGACAGCAATATGGCTACACCTTC; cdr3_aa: CASSLGQQYGYTF
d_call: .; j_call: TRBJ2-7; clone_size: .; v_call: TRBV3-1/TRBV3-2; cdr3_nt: TGTGCCAGCAGCCCTCGGACTATCGCCTACGAGCAGTACTTC; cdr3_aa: CASSPRTIAYEQYF
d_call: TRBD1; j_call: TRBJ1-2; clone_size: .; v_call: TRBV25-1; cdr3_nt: TGTGCCAGCAGTGAAAGGGATCCGGGACAGGGAAGCTACACCTTC; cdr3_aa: CASSERDPGQGSYTF
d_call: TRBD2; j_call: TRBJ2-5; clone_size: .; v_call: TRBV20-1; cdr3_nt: TGCAGTGCTAGTTTGCGTAGCGGGGGTGCCCCGGCCCAGTACTTC; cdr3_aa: CSASLRSGGAPAQYF
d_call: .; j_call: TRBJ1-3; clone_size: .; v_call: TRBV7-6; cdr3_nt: TGTGCCAGCAGCTTAGTGGCGGACCCGACTGGAAACACCATATATTTT; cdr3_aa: CASSLVADPTGNTIYF
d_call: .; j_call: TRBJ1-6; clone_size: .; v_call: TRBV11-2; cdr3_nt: TGTGCCAGCAGCTTGGCCCCCTGGGCCAGGGGTTCACCCCTCCACTTT; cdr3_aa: CASSLAPWARGSPLHF
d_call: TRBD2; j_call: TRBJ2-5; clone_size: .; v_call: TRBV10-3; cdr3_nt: TGTGCCACTAAGCGGGAGAGGTGGGAGACCCAGTACTTC; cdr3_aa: CATKRERWETQYF
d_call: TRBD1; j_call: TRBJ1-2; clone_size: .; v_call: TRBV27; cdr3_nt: TGTGCCAGCAGTCGGACAGGGTTCCACTATGGCTACACCTTC; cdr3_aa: CASSRTGFHYGYTF
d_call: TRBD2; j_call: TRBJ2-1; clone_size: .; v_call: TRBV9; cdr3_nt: TGTGCCAGCAGCGTCCGGGACTACAAAAATGAGCAGTTCTTC; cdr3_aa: CASSVRDYKNEQFF
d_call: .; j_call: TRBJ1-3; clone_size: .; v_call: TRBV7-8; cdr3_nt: TGTGCCAGCAGCCCGCACAGGGTACCTGGAAACACCATATATTTT; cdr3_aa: CASSPHRVPGNTIYF
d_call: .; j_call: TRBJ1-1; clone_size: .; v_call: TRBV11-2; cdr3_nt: TGTGCCAGCAGCTTATTCTCGAACGTAGCTGAAGCTTTCTTT; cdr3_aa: CASSLFSNVAEAFF
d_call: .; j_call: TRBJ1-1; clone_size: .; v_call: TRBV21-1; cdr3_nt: TGTGCCAGCAGCAAATTAGCCACTGAAGCTTTCTTT; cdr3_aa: CASSKLATEAFF
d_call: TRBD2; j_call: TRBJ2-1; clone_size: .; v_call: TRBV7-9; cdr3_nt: TGTGCCAGCAGACGTCCCTCGACTAGCGGGAGGGCCGAGGAGCAGTTCTTC; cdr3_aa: CASRRPSTSGRAEEQFF
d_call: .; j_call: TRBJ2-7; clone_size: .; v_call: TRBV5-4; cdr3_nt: TGTGCCAGCAGCTTGGCCGACGAGCAGTACTTC; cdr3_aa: CASSLADEQYF